One sample yielded the 7 T cell receptor beta chains listed below, sequenced in a study of T cell responses to AZD1222 COVID-19 vaccine (dated by TCRdb to the early 2020s). The library relied on the immunoSEQ multiplex PCR assay. The immuneACCESS repertoire file appears here via TCRdb, limited to in-frame rearrangements. These files lack a portion of the clones; in checked studies, under half of the deficit traces to unresolved V genes, and the cause of the others is not known. The sample table contains 150,000 or so clones; only one count was recorded for roughly 90% of them. Less than 1.5% of the sample is held by the ten biggest clonotypes. Interpreted using the paper, the time point label stands for: about 28 days (+/-7) after the second vaccine dose. The sequencing used peripheral blood, collected 28 days after the second AZD1222 dose. These receptors were taken from an adult who received the AZD1222 COVID-19 vaccine.

The chain has TRBV2 and TRBJ1-1; D gene ambiguous. The CDR3 has 16 residues. Germline V gene sequence: CDR1 SNHLY, CDR2 FYNNEI. With 2 bases removed from V and 4 bases from J, the gap between germline ends came to 17 bases. CDR3 DNA sequence: TGTGCCAGCAGTGAATCACCCTTCCAGGTACCCACTGAAGCTTTCTTT. Its protein is CASSESPFQVPTEAFF.

The V gene is TRBV24-1, the J gene TRBJ2-5; 7 bases match TRBD1. The CDR3 totals 18 residues. CDR1 is KGHDR, CDR2 SFDVKD, per germline. V gave up 3 bases and J gave up 5 bases; unmatched junction bases: 17. The CDR3 loop reads CATSDPYPRQGEGETQYF. CDR3 DNA sequence: TGTGCCACCAGTGATCCCTACCCAAGACAGGGAGAAGGGGAGACCCAGTACTTC.

The chain couples TRBV7-3 to TRBJ2-1, with D unclear. Germline CDR1 and CDR2: SGHTA and FQGTGA. Trimming cost V 3 bases and J 4 bases, with 7 bases left between them. The length of the CDR3 is 13 residues. The CDR3 spells CASSFGGYNEQFF. CDR3 in DNA: TGTGCCAGCAGCTTTGGTGGATACAATGAGCAGTTCTTC.

V is TRBV2 and J is TRBJ1-5; 8 bases fit TRBD1. V shed 6 bases, J shed 2 bases, and the junction held 3 bases outside the gene matches. The CDR3 is 14 amino acids. The germline gives CDR1 SNHLY, CDR2 FYNNEI. The CDR3 spells CASRDRVGNQPQHF. The DNA of the CDR3 is TGTGCCAGCAGGGACAGGGTGGGCAATCAGCCCCAGCATTTT.

The chain combines TRBV3-1 (or the pseudogene TRBV3-2) with TRBJ1-1; D gene ambiguous. This CDR3 is 14 amino acids long. Germline V CDR1 and CDR2: LGHDT, YNNKEL (reference sequence). V was cut by 1 base and J by 1 base, with 7 bases left in between. Here the CDR3 DNA reads TGTGCCAGCAGCCAAGTTTCTGGGAACACTGAAGCTTTCTTT. Protein product: CASSQVSGNTEAFF.

This rearrangement joins TRBV2 to TRBJ2-7, with 9 bases that match TRBD2. V was pared by 3 bases and J by 4 bases, with 7 bases of the junction left unmatched. Germline CDR1 SNHLY, CDR2 FYNNEI. The CDR3 is 15 amino acids. CDR3 protein: CASSEGSGGSYEQYF. The CDR3, as DNA: TGTGCCAGCAGTGAGGGTAGCGGGGGATCGTACGAGCAGTACTTC.

The chain links TRBV6-5 to TRBJ1-6, with no clear D. Trimming removed 7 bases from V and 7 bases from J, with 14 bases in between. Germline V lookup: CDR1 MNHEY, CDR2 SVGAGI. CDR3 length: 14 residues. The chain's CDR3 is CASTFRAGNSPLHF. Written as DNA, the CDR3 is TGTGCCAGCACCTTTCGGGCGGGGAATTCACCCCTCCACTTT.